Each of the 2 T cell receptor beta chains below was sequenced from the same sample in a study of T-cell memory formation after mild COVID-19 (dated by TCRdb to 2020 to 2022). Library construction relied on 5' RACE. The data were produced on an Illumina NovaSeq 6000. Using fastp trimming at Q25 and MiXCR clonotype assembly, TCRdb reanalyzed the public sequencing data and kept in-frame beta chains. Each entry is one CDR3 protein sequence, shown with its most common DNA and genes. Across this sample there are about 200,000 distinct CDR3 sequences, with about 9.2% seen only once. The top ten clonotypes cover 3% to 4.5% of the sample. The sample taken for sequencing was PBMCs or a T cell subset sorted from them (not recorded which). The receptors here all came from a man aged 18 to 29 who had mild COVID-19 (a few samples of this study predate the infection). The sample titles of this study are shuffled in the database, so cell type and time point are left out; the donor was told from shared clones.

This clonotype was detected many times. The J gene is TRBJ2-7, the V gene TRBV4-2; 9 nucleotides agree with TRBD1. The CDR3 is 14 amino acids. Unmatched junction bases numbered 4, after V lost 1 base and J lost 6 bases. CDR1 LGHNA and CDR2 YNFKEQ come from the germline V gene. CDR3 protein: CASSQGTGDGEQYF. The CDR3 bases are TGTGCCAGCAGCCAAGGGACAGGGGACGGCGAGCAGTACTTC.

This clonotype was observed many times. This chain joins TRBV20-1 and TRBJ1-5; D is possibly TRBD1 (5 bases). This CDR3 is 12 amino acids long. Germline assignment: CDR1 DFQATT and CDR2 SNEGSKA (reference sequence). Trimming cost V 3 bases and J 6 bases, with 9 bases left between them. The DNA of the CDR3 is TGCAGTGCTAGGAGAGGGGCTCAGCCCCAGCATTTT. It encodes CSARRGAQPQHF.